This TCR beta chain was identified during a study of T cells in Graves' hyperthyroidism and ophthalmopathy. About the research overall: Before treatment of any kind, peripheral blood was taken at initial diagnosis. Study findings and constraints: Most thyroid clonotypes with frequency above 0.001 were detected in blood.

The CDR3 totals 16 residues. V lost 3 bases and J 5 bases, leaving 14 bases between the germline ends. Germline V lookup: CDR1 MNHEY, CDR2 SMNVEV (reference sequence). This clonotype was counted ten times or more. Its antigen is not identified. Disease duration was under 3 months in the ophthalmopathy patients, who also had a Clinical Activity Score of at least 3 and a NOSPECS grade of at least 4. It was RNA transcripts that yielded the amplified TCR beta CDR3 regions. First-round RT-PCR targeting the TCR CDR3 was performed with the HTBI primer set. TCRdb used MiXCR to reprocess the multiplex PCR reads, holding one entry per CDR3 protein. The sample yields over 350,000 distinct CDR3 sequences, roughly 15% seen once.

The origin of this receptor is a man aged 18 to 35 with Graves' ophthalmopathy. The chain recombines TRBV27 with TRBJ1-6; D call uncertain. The specimen sequenced was blood. The CDR3 DNA is TGTGCCAGCAGTTTTATGGCAGGACGGAATAATTCACCCCTCCACTTT. This translates into CASSFMAGRNNSPLHF.